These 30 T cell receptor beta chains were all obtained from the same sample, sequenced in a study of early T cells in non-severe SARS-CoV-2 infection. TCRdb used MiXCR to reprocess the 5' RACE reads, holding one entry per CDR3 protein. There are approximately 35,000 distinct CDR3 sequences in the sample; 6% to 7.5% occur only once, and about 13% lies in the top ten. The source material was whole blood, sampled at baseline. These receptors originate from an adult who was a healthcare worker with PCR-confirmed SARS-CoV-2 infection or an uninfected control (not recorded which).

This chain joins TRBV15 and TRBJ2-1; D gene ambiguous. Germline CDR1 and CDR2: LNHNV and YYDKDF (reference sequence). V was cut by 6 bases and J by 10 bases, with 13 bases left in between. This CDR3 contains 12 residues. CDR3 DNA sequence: TGTGCCACCAGAAAAGGAACAGTCGAGCAGTTCTTC. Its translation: CATRKGTVEQFF.

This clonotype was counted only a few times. CDR3: CSASPGLAGNEQFF. CDR3 coding DNA: TGCAGTGCTAGCCCGGGACTAGCGGGCAATGAGCAGTTCTTC. The rearrangement links TRBV20-1 to TRBJ2-1, with TRBD2 matching 12 bases. CDR1 DFQATT and CDR2 SNEGSKA come from the germline V gene (reference sequence). The V and J ends lost 3 bases and 6 bases, in that order; junction bases with no gene match: 3. The CDR3 consists of 14 residues.

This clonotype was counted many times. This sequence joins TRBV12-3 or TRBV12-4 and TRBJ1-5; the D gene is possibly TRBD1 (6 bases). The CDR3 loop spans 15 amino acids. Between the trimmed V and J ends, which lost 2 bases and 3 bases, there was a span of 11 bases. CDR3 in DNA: TGTGCCAGCAGTTTACTTGGACAGAACAATCAGCCCCAGCATTTT. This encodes CASSLLGQNNQPQHF.

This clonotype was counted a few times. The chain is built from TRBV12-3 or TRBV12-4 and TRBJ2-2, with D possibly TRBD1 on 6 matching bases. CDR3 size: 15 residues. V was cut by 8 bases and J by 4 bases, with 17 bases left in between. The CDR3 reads CASRGPTGSTGELFF. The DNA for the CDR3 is TGTGCCAGCCGCGGGCCCACAGGGAGCACCGGGGAGCTGTTTTTT.

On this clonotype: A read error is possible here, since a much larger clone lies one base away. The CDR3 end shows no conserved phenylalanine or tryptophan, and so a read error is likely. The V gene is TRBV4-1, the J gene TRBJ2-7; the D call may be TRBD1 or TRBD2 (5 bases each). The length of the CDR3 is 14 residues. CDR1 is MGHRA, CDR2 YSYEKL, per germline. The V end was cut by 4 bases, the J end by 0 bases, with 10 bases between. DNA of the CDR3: TGCGCCAGCAGCCTCGGGACGGCCTCCTACGAGCAGTACCTC. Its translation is CASSLGTASYEQYL.

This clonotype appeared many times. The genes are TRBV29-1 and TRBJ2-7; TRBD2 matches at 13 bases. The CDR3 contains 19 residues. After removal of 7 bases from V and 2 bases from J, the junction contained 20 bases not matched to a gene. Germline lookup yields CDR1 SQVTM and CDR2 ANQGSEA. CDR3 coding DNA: TGCAGCGGGGAGCCGGGACGCAACTTACTAGCGGGAGGGCCCTACGAGCAGTACTTC. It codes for CSGEPGRNLLAGGPYEQYF.

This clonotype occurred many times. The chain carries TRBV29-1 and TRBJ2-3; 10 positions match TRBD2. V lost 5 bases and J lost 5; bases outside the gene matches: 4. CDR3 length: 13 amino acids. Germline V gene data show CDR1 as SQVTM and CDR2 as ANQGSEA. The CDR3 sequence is CSVRSGRRDTQYF. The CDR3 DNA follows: TGCAGCGTTCGTAGCGGGAGGAGAGATACGCAGTATTTT.

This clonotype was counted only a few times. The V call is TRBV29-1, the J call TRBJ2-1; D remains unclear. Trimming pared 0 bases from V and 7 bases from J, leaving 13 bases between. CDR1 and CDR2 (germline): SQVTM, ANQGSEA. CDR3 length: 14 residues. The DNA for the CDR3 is TGCAGCGTTGAAGATTCGGTCAGGTTGAATGAGCAGTTCTTC. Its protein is CSVEDSVRLNEQFF.

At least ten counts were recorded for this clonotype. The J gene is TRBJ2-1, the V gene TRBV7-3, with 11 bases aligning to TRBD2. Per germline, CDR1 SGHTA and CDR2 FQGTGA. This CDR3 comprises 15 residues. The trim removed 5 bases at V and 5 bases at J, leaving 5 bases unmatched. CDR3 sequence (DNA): TGTGCCAGCAGCAGGACTAGCGGGTCCCACAATGAGCAGTTCTTC. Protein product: CASSRTSGSHNEQFF. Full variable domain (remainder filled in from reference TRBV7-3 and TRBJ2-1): GAGVSQTPSNKVTEKGKYVELRCDPISGHTALYWYRQSLGQGPEFLIYFQGTGAADDSGLPNDRFFAVRPEGSVSTLKIQRTERGDSAVYLCASSRTSGSHNEQFFGPGTRLTVL.

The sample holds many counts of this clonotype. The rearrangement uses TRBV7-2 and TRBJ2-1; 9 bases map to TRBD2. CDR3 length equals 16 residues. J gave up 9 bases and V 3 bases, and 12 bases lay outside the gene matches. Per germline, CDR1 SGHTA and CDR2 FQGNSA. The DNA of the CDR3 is TGTGCCAGCAGCTTGCTACTAGCGGGCCCCCGGAGTGAGCAGTTCTTC. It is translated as CASSLLLAGPRSEQFF.

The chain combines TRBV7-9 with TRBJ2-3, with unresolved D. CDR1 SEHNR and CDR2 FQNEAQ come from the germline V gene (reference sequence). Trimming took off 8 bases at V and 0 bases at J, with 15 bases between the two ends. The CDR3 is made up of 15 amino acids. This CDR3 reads CASSPISTSTDTQYF. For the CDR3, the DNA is TGTGCCAGCTCCCCGATTTCAACTAGCACAGATACGCAGTATTTT. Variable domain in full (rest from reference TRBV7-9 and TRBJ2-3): DTGVSQNPRHKITKRGQNVTFRCDPISEHNRLYWYRQTLGQGPEFLTYFQNEAQLEKSRLLSDRFSAERPKGSFSTLEIQRTEQGDSAMYLCASSPISTSTDTQYFGPGTRLTVL.

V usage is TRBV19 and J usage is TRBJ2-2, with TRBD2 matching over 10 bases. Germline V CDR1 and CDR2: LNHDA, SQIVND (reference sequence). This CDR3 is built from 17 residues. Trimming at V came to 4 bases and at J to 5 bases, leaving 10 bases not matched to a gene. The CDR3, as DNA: TGTGCCAGTAGTAAGCCCCTAGCGGGAGTTGGGACCGGGGAGCTGTTTTTT. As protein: CASSKPLAGVGTGELFF.

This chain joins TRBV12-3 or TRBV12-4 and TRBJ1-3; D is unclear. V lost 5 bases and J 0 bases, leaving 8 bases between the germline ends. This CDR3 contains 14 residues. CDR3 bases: TGTGCCAGCAGTCGACAAGGCTCTGGAAACACCATATATTTT. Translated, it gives CASSRQGSGNTIYF.

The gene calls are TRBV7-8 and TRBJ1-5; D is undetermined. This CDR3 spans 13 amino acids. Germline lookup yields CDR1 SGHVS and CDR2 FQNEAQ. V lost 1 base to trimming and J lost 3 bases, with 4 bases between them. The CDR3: CASSLGPNQPQHF. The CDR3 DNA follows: TGTGCCAGCAGCTTAGGGCCCAATCAGCCCCAGCATTTT.

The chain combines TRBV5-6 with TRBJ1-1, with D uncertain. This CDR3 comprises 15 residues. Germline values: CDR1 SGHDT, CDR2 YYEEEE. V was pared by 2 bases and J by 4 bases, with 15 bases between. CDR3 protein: CASSFATGESTEAFF. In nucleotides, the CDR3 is TGTGCCAGCAGCTTTGCTACTGGGGAAAGCACTGAAGCTTTCTTT.

The CDR3 coding sequence is TGTGCCAGCAGCGGTGGCGGGAGCTACGTTGAGCAGTTCTTC. Its translation is CASSGGGSYVEQFF. J is TRBJ2-1 and V is TRBV9; 7 bases are a match to TRBD2. The germline CDR1 and CDR2 sequences are SGDLS and YYNGEE. The V gene end was trimmed by 3 bases and the J gene end by 9 bases; junction bases not matched to a gene: 9. The CDR3 runs to 14 residues.

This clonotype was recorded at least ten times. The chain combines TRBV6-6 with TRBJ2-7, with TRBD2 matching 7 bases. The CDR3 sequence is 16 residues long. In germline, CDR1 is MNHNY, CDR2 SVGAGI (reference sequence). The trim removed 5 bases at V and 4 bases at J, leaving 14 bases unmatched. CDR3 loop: CASSPELLGRAYEQYV. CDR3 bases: TGTGCCAGCAGTCCGGAGCTACTAGGGAGGGCTTACGAGCAGTACGTC.

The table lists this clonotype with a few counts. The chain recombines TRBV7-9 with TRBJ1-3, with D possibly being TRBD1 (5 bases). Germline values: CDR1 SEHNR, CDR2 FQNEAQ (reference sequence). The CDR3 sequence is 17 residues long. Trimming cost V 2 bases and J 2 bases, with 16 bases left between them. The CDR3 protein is CASSLRGGEYAGNTIYF. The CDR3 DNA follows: TGTGCCAGCAGCTTACGTGGGGGAGAGTATGCTGGAAACACCATATATTTT.

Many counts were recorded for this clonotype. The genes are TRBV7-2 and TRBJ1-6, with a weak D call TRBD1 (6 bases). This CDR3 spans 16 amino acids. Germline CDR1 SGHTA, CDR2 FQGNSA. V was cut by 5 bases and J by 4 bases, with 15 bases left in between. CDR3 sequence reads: CASSLTGSPYNSPLHF. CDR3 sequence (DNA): TGTGCCAGCAGCCTTACAGGGAGCCCTTATAATTCACCCCTCCACTTT. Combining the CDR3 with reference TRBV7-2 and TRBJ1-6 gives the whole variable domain GAGVSQSPSNKVTEKGKDVELRCDPISGHTALYWYRQSLGQGLEFLIYFQGNSAPDKSGLPSDRFSAERTGGSVSTLTIQRTQQEDSAVYLCASSLTGSPYNSPLHFGNGTRLTVT.

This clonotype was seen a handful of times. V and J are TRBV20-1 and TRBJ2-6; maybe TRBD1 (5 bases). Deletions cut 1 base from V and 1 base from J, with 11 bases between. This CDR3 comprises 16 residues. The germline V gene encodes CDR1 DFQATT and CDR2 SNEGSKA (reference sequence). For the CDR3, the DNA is TGCAGTGCTAGAGCGCCAGGGAAGTCTGGGGCCAACGTCCTGACTTTC. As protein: CSARAPGKSGANVLTF.

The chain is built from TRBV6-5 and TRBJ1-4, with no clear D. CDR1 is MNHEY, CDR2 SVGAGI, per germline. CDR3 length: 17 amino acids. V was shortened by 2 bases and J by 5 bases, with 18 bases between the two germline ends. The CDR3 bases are TGTGCCAGCAGTTACCCTCCTTTTAGGAGTCCCAATGAAAAACTGTTTTTT. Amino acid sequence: CASSYPPFRSPNEKLFF.

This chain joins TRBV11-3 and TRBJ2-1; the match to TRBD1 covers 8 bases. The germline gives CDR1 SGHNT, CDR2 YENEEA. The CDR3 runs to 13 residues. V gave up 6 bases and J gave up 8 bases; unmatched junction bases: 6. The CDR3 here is CASSRTGPYEQFF. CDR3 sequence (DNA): TGTGCCAGCAGTCGGACAGGGCCCTATGAGCAGTTCTTC.

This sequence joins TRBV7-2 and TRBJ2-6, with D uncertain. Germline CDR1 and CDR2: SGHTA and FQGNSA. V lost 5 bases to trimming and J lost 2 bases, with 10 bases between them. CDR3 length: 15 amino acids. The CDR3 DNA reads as TGTGCCAGCAGCCTCGCCCCGGCTGGGGCCAACGTCCTGACTTTC. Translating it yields CASSLAPAGANVLTF. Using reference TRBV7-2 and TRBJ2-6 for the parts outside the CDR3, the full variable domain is GAGVSQSPSNKVTEKGKDVELRCDPISGHTALYWYRQSLGQGLEFLIYFQGNSAPDKSGLPSDRFSAERTGGSVSTLTIQRTQQEDSAVYLCASSLAPAGANVLTFGAGSRLTVL.

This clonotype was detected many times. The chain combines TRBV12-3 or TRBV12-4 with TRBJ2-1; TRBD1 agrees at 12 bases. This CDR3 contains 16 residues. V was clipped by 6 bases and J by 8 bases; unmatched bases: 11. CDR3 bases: TGTGCCAGCAGGATCCGGGACAGGGGGCTTTCGGATGAGCAGTTCTTC. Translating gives CASRIRDRGLSDEQFF.

The CDR3 loop reads CASSQYAADTQYF. In nucleotides, the CDR3 is TGTGCCAGCAGCCAATACGCGGCAGATACGCAGTATTTT. The J gene is TRBJ2-3, the V gene TRBV7-9, with D unclear. The CDR3 totals 13 residues. The V end was cut by 5 bases, the J end by 4 bases, with 10 bases between. Per the germline V gene, CDR1 is SEHNR and CDR2 is FQNEAQ (reference sequence).

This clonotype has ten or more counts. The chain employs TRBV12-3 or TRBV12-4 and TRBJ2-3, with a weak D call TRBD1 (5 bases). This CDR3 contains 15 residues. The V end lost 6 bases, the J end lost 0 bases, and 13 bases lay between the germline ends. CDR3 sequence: CASRIDSASTDTQYF. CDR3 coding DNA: TGTGCCAGCAGGATAGACAGTGCTAGCACAGATACGCAGTATTTT.

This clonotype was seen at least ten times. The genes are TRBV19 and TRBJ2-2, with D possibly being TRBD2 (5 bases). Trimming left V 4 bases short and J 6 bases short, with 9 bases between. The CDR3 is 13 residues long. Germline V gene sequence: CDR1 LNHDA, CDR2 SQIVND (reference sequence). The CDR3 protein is CASSTGRSGELFF. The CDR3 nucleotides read TGTGCCAGTAGTACGGGGAGATCCGGGGAGCTGTTTTTT.

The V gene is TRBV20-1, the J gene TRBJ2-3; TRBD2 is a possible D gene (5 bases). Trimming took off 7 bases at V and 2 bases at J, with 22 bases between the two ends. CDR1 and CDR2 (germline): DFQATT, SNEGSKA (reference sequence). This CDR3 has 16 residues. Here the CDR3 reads CSDGSLVGEYTDTQYF. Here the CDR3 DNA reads TGCAGTGACGGCTCCTTAGTGGGAGAATACACAGATACGCAGTATTTT.

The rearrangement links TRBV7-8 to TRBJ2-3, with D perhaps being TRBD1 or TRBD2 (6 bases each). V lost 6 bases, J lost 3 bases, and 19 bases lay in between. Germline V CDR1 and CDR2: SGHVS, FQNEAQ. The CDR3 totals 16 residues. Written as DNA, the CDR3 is TGTGCCAGCAGATCAAAACCCGGGGGCGGGACAGATACGCAGTATTTT. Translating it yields CASRSKPGGGTDTQYF.

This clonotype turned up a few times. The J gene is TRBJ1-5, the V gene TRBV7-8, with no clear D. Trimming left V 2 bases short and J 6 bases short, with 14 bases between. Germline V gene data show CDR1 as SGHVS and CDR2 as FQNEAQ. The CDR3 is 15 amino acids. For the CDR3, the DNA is TGTGCCAGCAGCTTAATGCCTGAAGGAGGTCAGCCCCAGCATTTT. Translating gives CASSLMPEGGQPQHF.